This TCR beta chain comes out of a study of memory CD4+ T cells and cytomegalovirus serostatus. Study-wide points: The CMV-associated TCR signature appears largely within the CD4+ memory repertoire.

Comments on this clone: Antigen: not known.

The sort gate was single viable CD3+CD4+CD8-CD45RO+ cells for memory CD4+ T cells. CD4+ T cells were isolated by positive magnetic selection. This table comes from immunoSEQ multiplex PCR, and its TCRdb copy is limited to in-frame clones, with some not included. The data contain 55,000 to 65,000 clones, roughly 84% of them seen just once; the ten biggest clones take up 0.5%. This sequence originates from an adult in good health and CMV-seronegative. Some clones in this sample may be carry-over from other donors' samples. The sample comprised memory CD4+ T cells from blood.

The CDR3 DNA reads TGTGCCAGCAGTTACGAGGGCCTCCCCCTCCACTTT. This encodes CASSYEGLPLHF. The J gene is TRBJ1-6, the V gene TRBV6-6; D ambiguous. Germline CDR1 MNHNY, CDR2 SVGAGI (reference sequence). Trimming took 2 bases from V and 13 from J, leaving 9 bases between them. This CDR3 is 12 amino acids long.